This T cell receptor (beta chain) is drawn from a study of graft-versus-host responses after intestinal transplantation. As for the study in general: All recipients were given anti-thymocyte globulin induction, and tacrolimus and steroids were then administered for around three years. Whole-study results and caveats: Peak levels of circulating GvH clones tracked with early post-transplant HvG declines. In recipient marrow, GvH clones were found, and some appeared first in ileum or blood. Across patients carrying graft-donor T cell macrochimerism, allografts held high graft-versus-host to host-versus-graft clonal ratios.

Measured with immunoSEQ multiplex PCR; TCRdb has only the in-frame clones, and not every one. The table includes 29,000 or so clones, 90% to 95% detected once. On this clone itself: The antigen is undetermined.

In germline, CDR1 is SGDLS, CDR2 YYNGEE. The V gene end was trimmed by 4 bases and the J gene end by 4 bases; junction bases not matched to a gene: 7. CDR3 length: 14 residues. The TCR was taken from a human patient who received an intestinal transplant, so some T cells may come from the graft donor. Specimen: PBMCs, collected approximately ten weeks after intestinal transplant. The chain links TRBV9 to TRBJ1-2; 7 nucleotides line up with TRBD1. The CDR3 loop reads CASSITTGLYGYTF. The CDR3, as DNA: TGTGCCAGCAGCATAACGACAGGGCTCTATGGCTACACCTTC.